A single sample gave rise to the 23 T cell receptor beta chains below, sequenced in a study of ipilimumab plus nivolumab after autologous stem cell transplantation. The protocol was immunoSEQ multiplex PCR, while the TCRdb copy is restricted to in-frame clones and leaves out a portion. The sample has around 3,500 clones; 91% are singletons. Material: PBMCs, obtained in a trial of ipilimumab plus nivolumab as post-transplant consolidation. The receptor source for this set is a male donor with multiple myeloma.

This clone was found once. The chain recombines TRBV6-5 with TRBJ2-2; a possible D gene is TRBD2 (5 bases). V lost 5 bases and J 6 bases, leaving 7 bases between the germline ends. The germline V gene encodes CDR1 MNHEY and CDR2 SVGAGI. There are 12 residues in the CDR3. The DNA of the CDR3 is TGTGCCAGCAGTGGACTTGCCGGGGAGCTGTTTTTT. Its translation is CASSGLAGELFF.

This clone showed up just once. This rearrangement joins TRBV5-1 to TRBJ2-1, with 13 bases matching TRBD2. Germline CDR1 SGHRS, CDR2 YFSETQ. The CDR3 has 15 amino acids. Trimming cost V 2 bases and J 6 bases; bases outside gene matches: 2. This CDR3 reads CASSLRTSGSNEQFF. The CDR3 DNA is TGCGCCAGCAGCTTACGGACTAGCGGGAGCAATGAGCAGTTCTTC.

The chain recombines TRBV4-1 with TRBJ2-4; D ambiguous. V lost 0 bases to trimming and J lost 7 bases, with 13 bases between them. CDR3 size: 15 residues. Germline loops: CDR1 MGHRA, CDR2 YSYEKL. CDR3 DNA: TGCGCCAGCAGCCAAGAGGGGTCAAGTGGGAACATTCAGTACTTC. It codes for CASSQEGSSGNIQYF.

The genes are TRBV6-1 and TRBJ2-7; 9 bases are shared with TRBD2. This CDR3 has 14 amino acids. The V gene end was trimmed by 6 bases and the J gene end by 0 bases; junction bases not matched to a gene: 3. In germline, CDR1 is MNHNS, CDR2 SASEGT. The CDR3 is CASSRLAASYEQYF. For the CDR3, the DNA is TGTGCCAGCAGCCGACTAGCGGCCTCCTACGAGCAGTACTTC.

The chain couples TRBV7-8 to TRBJ2-1; weak D call: TRBD2 (6 bases). The CDR3 covers 17 residues. The germline gives CDR1 SGHVS, CDR2 FQNEAQ. V lost 4 bases to trimming and J lost 5 bases, with 21 bases between them. The CDR3 loop is CASSWHRGGPGNNEQFF. Here the CDR3 DNA reads TGTGCCAGCAGCTGGCACCGTGGAGGGCCGGGGAACAATGAGCAGTTCTTC.

The chain uses TRBV7-2 and TRBJ1-2, with 7 bases lining up with TRBD1. V was pared by 6 bases and J by 4 bases, with 5 bases of the junction left unmatched. Germline CDR1 SGHTA, CDR2 FQGNSA. The CDR3 consists of 13 residues. The CDR3 DNA is TGTGCCAGCAGTAACGGACAGGCCTATGGCTACACCTTC. Amino acids: CASSNGQAYGYTF.

This rearrangement joins TRBV6-5 to TRBJ1-2; D might be TRBD1 (5 bases). The CDR3 sequence is 14 residues long. Germline CDR1 is MNHEY and CDR2 is SVGAGI. Deletions cut 4 bases from V and 0 bases from J, with 9 bases between. CDR3 DNA sequence: TGTGCCAGCAGTTCGGGACGGACTAACTATGGCTACACCTTC. Protein: CASSSGRTNYGYTF.

V gene TRBV4-2 combines with J gene TRBJ2-2; TRBD1 matches at 9 bases. CDR1 is LGHNA, CDR2 YNFKEQ, per germline. The CDR3 covers 14 residues. V shed 4 bases, J shed 5 bases, and the junction held 2 bases outside the gene matches. DNA for the CDR3: TGTGCCAGCAGCCTAGGACAGGGGACCGGGGAGCTGTTTTTT. Translated, it gives CASSLGQGTGELFF.

This clone was seen a single time. The V and J genes are TRBV28 and TRBJ2-6, with D uncertain. Per the germline V gene, CDR1 is MDHEN and CDR2 is SYDVKM. CDR3 length: 17 residues. The germline V and J ends were trimmed by 3 bases and 0 bases, with 12 bases remaining between them. Here the CDR3 reads CASSFPSDFSGANVLTF. CDR3 sequence (DNA): TGTGCCAGCAGTTTCCCCAGCGACTTCTCTGGGGCCAACGTCCTGACTTTC. The complete variable domain, with remaining parts taken from reference TRBV28 and TRBJ2-6, reads DVKVTQSSRYLVKRTGEKVFLECVQDMDHENMFWYRQDPGLGLRLIYFSYDVKMKEKGDIPEGYSVSREKKERFSLILESASTNQTSMYLCASSFPSDFSGANVLTFGAGSRLTVL.

The V gene is TRBV11-2, the J gene TRBJ1-3; the match to TRBD1 covers 8 bases. Trimming took 4 bases from V and 4 from J; bases not matched to a gene: 6. The length of the CDR3 is 15 residues. From germline, CDR1 is SGHAT and CDR2 FQNNGV. The CDR3 loop is CASSSAGGRGNTIYF. CDR3 nucleotide sequence: TGTGCCAGCAGCTCGGCAGGGGGCAGAGGAAACACCATATATTTT.

CDR3 DNA sequence: TGTGCCAGCAGCCGAGGGGGCGCTGGGGCCAACGTCCTGACTTTC. Translated, it gives CASSRGGAGANVLTF. The J gene is TRBJ2-6, the V gene TRBV6-6; 7 bases agree with TRBD1. This CDR3 has 15 amino acids. Germline values: CDR1 MNHNY, CDR2 SVGAGI (reference sequence). J lost 2 bases, V lost 6 bases, and 4 bases had no gene match.

This chain connects TRBV2 to TRBJ1-4, with a weak D call TRBD1 (6 bases). The CDR3 loop spans 13 amino acids. Germline V gives CDR1 SNHLY, CDR2 FYNNEI. Trimming left V 8 bases short and J 8 bases short, with 15 bases between. The CDR3 nucleotides read TGTGCCAGCCGTCTACACAGGGTCGAAAAACTGTTTTTT. Translated: CASRLHRVEKLFF.

V gene TRBV28 combines with J gene TRBJ2-1; 12 nucleotides agree with TRBD2. V gave up 4 bases and J gave up 2 bases; unmatched junction bases: 3. Germline-derived CDR1 and CDR2 are MDHEN and SYDVKM. The CDR3 is 16 amino acids. The CDR3 DNA is TGTGCCAGCAGTTCCCTAGCGGGAGGGGCCTACAATGAGCAGTTCTTC. It specifies CASSSLAGGAYNEQFF.

This clone has just one count. The chain employs TRBV5-1 and TRBJ2-3, with 7 bases that match TRBD1. This CDR3 is built from 15 residues. Germline loops: CDR1 SGHRS, CDR2 YFSETQ. V trimming: 2 bases; J trimming: 1 base; junction bases outside the gene matches: 4. The CDR3 nucleotides read TGCGCCAGCAGCTTTACAGGGGCCCGCACAGATACGCAGTATTTT. Translated, it gives CASSFTGARTDTQYF. The complete variable domain, with remaining parts taken from reference TRBV5-1 and TRBJ2-3, reads KAGVTQTPRYLIKTRGQQVTLSCSPISGHRSVSWYQQTPGQGLQFLFEYFSETQRNKGNFPGRFSGRQFSNSRSEMNVSTLELGDSALYLCASSFTGARTDTQYFGPGTRLTVL.

The chain employs TRBV2 and TRBJ2-7; 7 nucleotides match TRBD2. In germline, CDR1 is SNHLY, CDR2 FYNNEI. The trim removed 7 bases at V and 0 bases at J, leaving 6 bases unmatched. This CDR3 spans 14 amino acids. Written as DNA, the CDR3 is TGTGCCAGCATGGACGGGGGGAGCTCCTACGAGCAGTACTTC. Residues: CASMDGGSSYEQYF. Supplemented by reference TRBV2 and TRBJ2-7, the full variable domain reads EPEVTQTPSHQVTQMGQEVILRCVPISNHLYFYWYRQILGQKVEFLVSFYNNEISEKSEIFDDQFSVERPDGSNFTLKIRSTKLEDSAMYFCASMDGGSSYEQYFGPGTRLTVT.

Points on this clone: One end of the junction varies from germline; a read error may be responsible. The chain links TRBV29-1 to TRBJ1-3; 7 bases align to TRBD1. CDR3 size: 13 residues. From germline, CDR1 is SQVTM and CDR2 ANQGSEA. CDR3 loop: CSVQDRAGNTIYF. The CDR3 coding sequence is TGCAGCGTTCAAGACAGGGCTGGAAACACCATATATTTT. The full variable domain, its missing parts supplied by reference TRBV29-1 and TRBJ1-3, is SAVISQKPSRDICQRGTSLTIQCQVDSQVTMMFWYRQQPGQSLTLIATANQGSEATYESGFVIDKFPISRPNLTFSTLTVSNMSPEDSSIYLCSVQDRAGNTIYFGEGSWLTVV.

This rearrangement joins TRBV28 to TRBJ1-4; D is possibly TRBD1 (6 bases). Germline CDR1 reads MDHEN; CDR2 reads SYDVKM. Between the trimmed V and J ends, which lost 6 bases and 10 bases, there was a span of 18 bases. CDR3 length: 14 amino acids. CDR3 DNA sequence: TGTGCCAGCAGCCTCACAGGGTCGGCGGTAAAACTGTTTTTT. Translation gives CASSLTGSAVKLFF.

The V call is TRBV9, the J call TRBJ1-2; D might be TRBD1 (5 bases). Germline CDR1 SGDLS, CDR2 YYNGEE. The CDR3 is made up of 13 amino acids. V was cut by 0 bases and J by 6 bases, with 9 bases left in between. The DNA of the CDR3 is TGTGCCAGCAGCGTAGGGGACGAGGATGGCTACACCTTC. Protein product: CASSVGDEDGYTF.

This chain uses TRBV29-1 with TRBJ1-5; the match to TRBD1 covers 7 bases. The V and J ends lost 7 bases and 6 bases, in that order; junction bases with no gene match: 6. CDR3 length: 12 residues. The V gene's germline CDR1 is SQVTM and CDR2 ANQGSEA. The CDR3 spells CSAGQEGQPQHF. The CDR3 region has the DNA TGCAGCGCCGGACAGGAGGGTCAGCCCCAGCATTTT.

The chain uses TRBV18 and TRBJ1-1; D is perhaps TRBD1 (5 bases). The CDR3 is 14 amino acids. The ends were cut back, 3 bases at V and 6 bases at J, with 14 bases in the middle. The germline gives CDR1 KGHSH, CDR2 LQKENI. The CDR3 bases are TGTGCCAGCTCACCCGGGGGGGATCGGGCTGAAGCTTTCTTT. It specifies CASSPGGDRAEAFF. Together with reference TRBV18 and TRBJ1-1, the CDR3 gives the full variable domain: NAGVMQNPRHLVRRRGQEARLRCSPMKGHSHVYWYRQLPEEGLKFMVYLQKENIIDESGMPKERFSAEFPKEGPSILRIQQVVRGDSAAYFCASSPGGDRAEAFFGQGTRLTVV.

The chain joins TRBV28 to TRBJ2-3; D not certain. Germline-derived CDR1 and CDR2 are MDHEN and SYDVKM. The CDR3 has 13 amino acids. The ends were cut back, 1 base at V and 0 bases at J, with 2 bases in the middle. The CDR3 here is CASSLSSTDTQYF. CDR3 coding DNA: TGTGCCAGCAGTTTATCCAGCACAGATACGCAGTATTTT. Full variable domain (remainder filled in from reference TRBV28 and TRBJ2-3): DVKVTQSSRYLVKRTGEKVFLECVQDMDHENMFWYRQDPGLGLRLIYFSYDVKMKEKGDIPEGYSVSREKKERFSLILESASTNQTSMYLCASSLSSTDTQYFGPGTRLTVL.

The gene calls are TRBV5-1 and TRBJ2-3; TRBD2 aligns across 7 bases. Germline CDR1 is SGHRS and CDR2 is YFSETQ. The CDR3 runs to 14 residues. V trimming: 3 bases; J trimming: 1 base; junction bases outside the gene matches: 2. The CDR3 reads CASSSSGGTDTQYF. Written as DNA, the CDR3 is TGCGCCAGCAGCTCTAGCGGAGGCACAGATACGCAGTATTTT.

This chain uses TRBV15 with TRBJ2-5; D perhaps matches TRBD1 (6 bases). This CDR3 has 14 amino acids. V shed 3 bases and J shed 6 bases, with 14 bases lying between them. Germline V gene data show CDR1 as LNHNV and CDR2 as YYDKDF (reference sequence). The CDR3 reads CATSSYRVFKTQYF. The DNA for the CDR3 is TGTGCCACCAGCAGCTACAGGGTTTTTAAGACCCAGTACTTC.